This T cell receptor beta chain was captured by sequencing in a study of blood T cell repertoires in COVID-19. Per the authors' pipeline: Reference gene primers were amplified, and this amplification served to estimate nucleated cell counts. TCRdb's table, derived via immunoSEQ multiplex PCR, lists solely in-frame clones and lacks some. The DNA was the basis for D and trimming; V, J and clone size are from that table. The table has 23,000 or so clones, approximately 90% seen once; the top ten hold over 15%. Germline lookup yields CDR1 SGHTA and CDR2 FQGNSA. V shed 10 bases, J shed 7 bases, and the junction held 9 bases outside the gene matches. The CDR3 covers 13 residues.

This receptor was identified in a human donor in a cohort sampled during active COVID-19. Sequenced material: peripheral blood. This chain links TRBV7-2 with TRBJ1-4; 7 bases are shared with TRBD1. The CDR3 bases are TGTGCCACCCAGGGGGTTGTTGGTGAAAAACTGTTTTTT. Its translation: CATQGVVGEKLFF.